What follows are 7 T cell receptor beta chains derived from one specimen sequenced in a study of blood T cell repertoires in COVID-19. Produced via immunoSEQ multiplex PCR; TCRdb's table is partial and in-frame only. The repertoire includes roughly 160,000 clones, roughly 85% of them detected once, and roughly 1% sits in the top ten. The material sequenced was peripheral blood. These receptors all come from a middle-aged man with acute or convalescent COVID-19.

The gene calls are TRBV21-1 and TRBJ1-2. TRBV21-1 corresponds to a pseudogene. The CDR3 is made up of 16 amino acids. CDR3: CASSKGAGTENYGYTF. The CDR3 bases are TGTGCCAGCAGCAAAGGGGCGGGGACGGAAAACTATGGCTACACCTTC.

The chain couples TRBV12-5 to TRBJ1-6, with D possibly matching TRBD1 (5 bases). The CDR3 totals 12 residues. V was cut by 4 bases and J by 12 bases, with 10 bases left in between. The germline V gene encodes CDR1 LGHNT and CDR2 FRNRAP. The CDR3 DNA sequence: TGTGCTAGTGGTTCATGGGGGGGACCCCTCCACTTT. This translates into CASGSWGGPLHF.

The chain links TRBV19 to TRBJ2-4; D is unclear. There are 12 residues in the CDR3. Germline V gene lookup returns CDR1 LNHDA and CDR2 SQIVND (reference sequence). V shed 2 bases and J shed 5 bases, with 4 bases lying between them. The CDR3: CASSIYQNIQYF. CDR3 nucleotide sequence: TGTGCCAGTAGTATATATCAAAACATTCAGTACTTC.

The V and J genes are TRBV7-9 and TRBJ2-2; tentatively, D is TRBD1 (6 bases). Germline loops: CDR1 SEHNR, CDR2 FQNEAQ (reference sequence). Trimming stripped 1 base from V and 4 bases from J, with 7 bases between. The CDR3 runs to 14 residues. CDR3 loop: CASSLDRATGELFF. Written as DNA, the CDR3 is TGTGCCAGCAGCTTAGACAGGGCCACCGGGGAGCTGTTTTTT.

This rearrangement joins TRBV18 to TRBJ1-1; TRBD1 matches 7 bases. V lost 6 bases, J lost 1 base, and 8 bases stayed unmatched. CDR3 length: 15 amino acids. Germline CDR1 and CDR2: KGHSH and LQKENI. Here the CDR3 DNA reads TGTGCCAGCTCCCCGGGACAGTTTACGAACACTGAAGCTTTCTTT. Protein sequence: CASSPGQFTNTEAFF. The full variable domain, its missing parts supplied by reference TRBV18 and TRBJ1-1, is NAGVMQNPRHLVRRRGQEARLRCSPMKGHSHVYWYRQLPEEGLKFMVYLQKENIIDESGMPKERFSAEFPKEGPSILRIQQVVRGDSAAYFCASSPGQFTNTEAFFGQGTRLTVV.

The sample holds a few counts of this clone. The chain carries TRBV30 and TRBJ2-1; possibly TRBD1 for D (5 bases). Per the germline V gene, CDR1 is GTSNPN and CDR2 is SVGIG (reference sequence). V was pared by 0 bases and J by 7 bases, with 10 bases between. CDR3 size: 13 residues. The CDR3 sequence is CAWSVVRGNEQFF. Written as DNA, the CDR3 is TGTGCCTGGAGTGTAGTAAGGGGAAATGAGCAGTTCTTC.

The chain carries TRBV5-5 and TRBJ1-2; 11 positions agree with TRBD1. The V segment lost 3 bases and the J segment 2 bases; nucleotides outside the gene matches: 6. This CDR3 contains 16 residues. Germline-derived CDR1 and CDR2 are SGHKS and YYEKEE (reference sequence). In nucleotides, the CDR3 is TGTGCCAGCAGCTCCGGACAGGGGGCCGGCAACTATGGCTACACCTTC. Encoded protein: CASSSGQGAGNYGYTF.